This record concerns one T cell receptor (beta chain) sequence. The entry originates in a study of OX40 agonist ivuxolimab in advanced cancers. Across the study: Dose-escalation cases comprised hepatocellular carcinoma, melanoma, renal cell or head and neck cancer. Males comprised around 78% of the group, whose mean age was roughly 60 years (range roughly 20 to 90). Past anti-PD-1, anti-PD-L1 or anti-CTLA-4 therapy was accepted, and 30% to 45% had received some.

TCRdb keeps only in-frame clones here, not all; method: immunoSEQ multiplex PCR. The table lists roughly 77,000 clones, roughly 80% of them singletons. This CDR3 region has 17 residues. V was clipped by 1 base and J by 5 bases; unmatched bases: 7. Germline loops: CDR1 SGDLS, CDR2 YYNGEE. The sequence came from an adult with an advanced solid tumor such as melanoma, head and neck, liver or kidney cancer. This chain links TRBV9 with TRBJ2-5; 14 positions match TRBD2. The specimen was CD4+ or CD8+ T cells sorted from blood, collected in a trial of the OX40 agonist ivuxolimab. The CDR3 reads CASSVQGLAGVSETQYF. CDR3 nucleotide sequence: TGTGCCAGCAGCGTACAGGGACTAGCGGGAGTCAGCGAGACCCAGTACTTC.